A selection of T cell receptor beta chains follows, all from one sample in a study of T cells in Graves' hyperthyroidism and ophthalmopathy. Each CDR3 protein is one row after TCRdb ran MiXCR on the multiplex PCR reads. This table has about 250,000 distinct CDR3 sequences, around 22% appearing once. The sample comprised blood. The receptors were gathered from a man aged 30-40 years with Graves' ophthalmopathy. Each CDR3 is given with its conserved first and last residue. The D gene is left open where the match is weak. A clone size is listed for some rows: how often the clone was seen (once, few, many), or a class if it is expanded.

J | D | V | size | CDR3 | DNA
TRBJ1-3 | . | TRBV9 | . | CASSPGQGSGNTIYF | TGTGCCAGCAGCCCCGGGCAGGGCTCTGGAAACACCATATATTTT
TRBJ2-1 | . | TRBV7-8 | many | CASSLDGPYYNEQFF | TGTGCCAGCAGCTTAGACGGACCATATTACAATGAGCAGTTCTTC
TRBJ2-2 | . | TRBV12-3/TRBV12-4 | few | CASSVPTRTGELFF | TGTGCCAGCAGTGTCCCTACCCGCACCGGGGAGCTGTTTTTT
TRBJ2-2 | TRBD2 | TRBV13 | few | CASRIAGVVRDGELFF | TGTGCCAGCAGAATAGCGGGAGTAGTTCGGGACGGGGAGCTGTTTTTT
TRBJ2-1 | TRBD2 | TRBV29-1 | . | CSVEAGLAGLYNEQFF | TGCAGCGTTGAGGCGGGACTAGCGGGATTATACAATGAGCAGTTCTTC
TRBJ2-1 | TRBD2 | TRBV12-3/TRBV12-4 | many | CASSFLAGGRYNEQFF | TGTGCCAGCAGTTTTTTGGCGGGAGGGAGATACAATGAGCAGTTCTTC
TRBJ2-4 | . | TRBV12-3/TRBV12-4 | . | CASSPWTLAKNIQYF | TGTGCCAGCAGCCCCTGGACCCTCGCCAAAAACATTCAGTACTTC
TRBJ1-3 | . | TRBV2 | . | CASSVEGRSSGNTIYF | TGTGCCAGCAGTGTGGAGGGCCGCTCCTCTGGAAACACCATATATTTT
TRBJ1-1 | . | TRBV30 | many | CAWSVRQTEAFF | TGTGCCTGGAGTGTACGGCAGACTGAAGCTTTCTTT
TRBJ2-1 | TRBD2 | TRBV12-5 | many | CASGVGLAGGGEQFF | TGTGCTAGTGGTGTCGGACTAGCGGGAGGGGGTGAGCAGTTCTTC
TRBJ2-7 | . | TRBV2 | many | CASSEAQYEQYF | TGTGCCAGCAGTGAAGCGCAATACGAGCAGTACTTC
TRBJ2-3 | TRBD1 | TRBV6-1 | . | CASSYLGDRGRPGTDTQYF | TGTGCCAGCAGTTATCTTGGGGACAGGGGGCGTCCCGGCACAGATACGCAGTATTTT
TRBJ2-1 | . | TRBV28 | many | CASTAATLPPEQFF | TGTGCCAGCACCGCCGCGACCCTCCCCCCTGAGCAGTTCTTC
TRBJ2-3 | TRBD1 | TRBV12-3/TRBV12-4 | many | CASRATGETDTQYF | TGTGCCAGCAGGGCGACAGGGGAGACAGATACGCAGTATTTT
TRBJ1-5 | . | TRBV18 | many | CASSSFREGNQPQHF | TGTGCCAGCTCTTCGTTCAGGGAAGGCAATCAGCCCCAGCATTTT
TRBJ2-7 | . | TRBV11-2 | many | CASSLDGRHRARVYEQYF | TGTGCCAGCAGCTTAGATGGACGCCACAGGGCGAGGGTGTACGAGCAGTACTTC
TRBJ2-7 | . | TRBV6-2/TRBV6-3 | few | CASSTSGVLHEQYF | TGTGCCAGCAGTACATCGGGAGTGTTACACGAGCAGTACTTC
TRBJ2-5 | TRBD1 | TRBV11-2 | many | CASNRGLETQYF | TGTGCCAGCAACAGGGGCCTGGAGACCCAGTACTTC
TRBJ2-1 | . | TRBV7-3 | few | CASSAQVGGAEQFF | TGTGCCAGCAGCGCTCAGGTTGGGGGCGCAGAGCAGTTCTTC
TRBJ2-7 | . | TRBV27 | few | CASRGGNVEQYF | TGTGCCAGCAGAGGGGGTAATGTGGAGCAGTACTTC
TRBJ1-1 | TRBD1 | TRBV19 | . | CASSILTGENTEAFF | TGTGCCAGTAGTATTCTCACAGGGGAGAACACTGAAGCTTTCTTT
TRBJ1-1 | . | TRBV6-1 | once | CASSEVGLSIMNTEAFF | TGTGCCAGCAGTGAAGTAGGACTCTCCATCATGAACACTGAAGCTTTCTTT
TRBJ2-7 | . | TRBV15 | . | CATSRPRASTDEQYF | TGTGCCACCAGCAGACCCCGGGCCTCCACCGACGAGCAGTACTTC
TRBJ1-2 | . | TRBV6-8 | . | CASSYSPANYGYTF | TGTGCCAGCAGTTACTCGCCAGCTAACTATGGCTACACCTTC
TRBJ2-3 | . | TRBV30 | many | CAWSRGTDTQYF | TGTGCCTGGAGTCGGGGCACAGATACGCAGTATTTT
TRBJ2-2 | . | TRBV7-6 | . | CASSLDGGELFF | TGTGCCAGCAGCTTAGATGGCGGGGAGCTGTTTTTT
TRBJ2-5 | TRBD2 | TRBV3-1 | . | CASSPLTSGRFETQYF | TGTGCCAGCAGCCCTTTGACTAGCGGGAGATTTGAGACCCAGTACTTC
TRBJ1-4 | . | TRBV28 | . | CASSLFSGWGEKLFF | TGTGCCAGCAGTTTATTCTCAGGTTGGGGAGAAAAACTGTTTTTT